The 9 T cell receptor beta chains below all came from one sample that was sequenced in a study of T-cell memory formation after mild COVID-19. One entry per CDR3 protein, called by TCRdb with MiXCR from the 5' RACE reads. The sample shows around 420,000 distinct CDR3 sequences, 24% of them seen only once. Specimen: PBMCs or a T cell subset sorted from them (not recorded which). These receptor sequences come from an adult woman who had mild COVID-19 (a few samples of this study predate the infection). Cell type and time point are not known.

V gene TRBV7-9 combines with J gene TRBJ2-3, with D possibly being TRBD1 (5 bases). This CDR3 contains 13 residues. The V gene's germline CDR1 is SEHNR and CDR2 FQNEAQ (reference sequence). The V and J ends lost 2 bases and 5 bases respectively, with 8 bases between them. The CDR3 DNA follows: TGTGCCAGCAGCTTACTTGGACAAGATACGCAGTATTTT. Its translation: CASSLLGQDTQYF.

This sequence joins TRBV20-1 and TRBJ2-7; 9 bases line up with TRBD2. This CDR3 has 14 amino acids. Losses at the gene ends were 1 base for V and 6 bases for J; bases not matched to a gene: 7. Germline CDR1 and CDR2: DFQATT and SNEGSKA (reference sequence). In DNA form, the CDR3 reads TGCAGTGCTAGAGTATCTAGCGGGATTTCCGAGCAGTACTTC. Protein product: CSARVSSGISEQYF.

The chain is built from TRBV4-2 and TRBJ2-3, with 14 bases matching TRBD2. The CDR3 runs 19 residues. The trim removed 2 bases at V and 4 bases at J, leaving 11 bases unmatched. The V gene's germline CDR1 is LGHNA and CDR2 YNFKEQ. The CDR3 is CASSQRTSGGLGGADTQYF. In DNA form, the CDR3 reads TGTGCCAGCAGCCAACGGACTAGCGGGGGGCTCGGCGGCGCAGATACGCAGTATTTT.

This clonotype was counted a few times. V and J are TRBV15 and TRBJ1-2, with a tentative D call TRBD1 (6 bases). V lost 2 bases and J lost 4, with 14 bases in between. The CDR3 consists of 15 residues. Germline V gene data show CDR1 as LNHNV and CDR2 as YYDKDF (reference sequence). The CDR3: CATSRQTGFFYGYTF. In DNA form, the CDR3 reads TGTGCCACCAGCAGACAAACAGGGTTTTTCTATGGCTACACCTTC. Variable domain in full (rest from reference TRBV15 and TRBJ1-2): DAMVIQNPRYQVTQFGKPVTLSCSQTLNHNVMYWYQQKSSQAPKLLFHYYDKDFNNEADTPDNFQSRRPNTSFCFLDIRSPGLGDTAMYLCATSRQTGFFYGYTFGSGTRLTVV.

This clonotype showed up just a few times. J is TRBJ2-5 and V is TRBV19; 7 bases are a match to TRBD1. The ends lost 4 bases at V and 7 bases at J; junction bases unmatched: 6. The CDR3 has 13 amino acids. The germline gives CDR1 LNHDA, CDR2 SQIVND (reference sequence). The CDR3 loop reads CASSTLTGTTQYF. The CDR3 DNA sequence: TGTGCCAGTAGTACCCTGACAGGGACGACCCAGTACTTC. The full variable domain, completed using reference TRBV19 and TRBJ2-5, is DGGITQSPKYLFRKEGQNVTLSCEQNLNHDAMYWYRQDPGQGLRLIYYSQIVNDFQKGDIAEGYSVSREKKESFPLTVTSAQKNPTAFYLCASSTLTGTTQYFGPGTRLLVL.

This clonotype was seen a few times. Written as DNA, the CDR3 is TGTGCCAGCAGTGACTACAGGGAGATAGAATATGGCTACACCTTC. Encoded protein: CASSDYREIEYGYTF. This chain links TRBV25-1 with TRBJ1-2, with TRBD1 as a possible D gene (6 bases). This CDR3 contains 15 residues. Trimming stripped 3 bases from V and 5 bases from J, with 16 bases between. Looked up from germline, CDR1 is MGHDK and CDR2 is SYGVNS.

This chain joins TRBV19 and TRBJ2-7, with D tentatively TRBD1 (6 bases). Trimming took off 0 bases at V and 2 bases at J, with 11 bases between the two ends. Germline V lookup: CDR1 LNHDA, CDR2 SQIVND (reference sequence). This CDR3 is built from 15 residues. CDR3 nucleotide sequence: TGTGCCAGTAGTATAGATAAGGGACACACCTACGAGCAGTACTTC. This encodes CASSIDKGHTYEQYF.

The chain employs TRBV12-3 or TRBV12-4 and TRBJ2-1; D remains ambiguous. CDR3 length: 16 amino acids. Between the trimmed V and J ends, which lost 6 bases and 3 bases, there was a span of 18 bases. The CDR3 spells CASSPITQRGYNEQFF. The CDR3 DNA sequence: TGTGCCAGCAGCCCTATTACCCAGCGCGGCTACAATGAGCAGTTCTTC.

The genes are TRBV24-1 and TRBJ2-7, with 7 bases identical to TRBD1. The germline CDR1 and CDR2 sequences are KGHDR and SFDVKD. The V segment lost 3 bases and the J segment 3 bases; nucleotides outside the gene matches: 13. The CDR3 has 17 amino acids. The CDR3 DNA is TGTGCCACCAGTGATGGGACAGCTTCAATTCAAATCTACGAGCAGTACTTC. This codes for CATSDGTASIQIYEQYF.